Following are 31 T cell receptor beta chains from one sample sequenced in a study of blood T cell repertoires in COVID-19. Assay used: immunoSEQ multiplex PCR; TCRdb lists only in-frame clones, some missing. The top ten hold under 6% of the sample, which has around 300,000 clones, about 90% seen once. Sequenced input: PBMCs or T cells enriched from blood (not recorded which). The origin of the receptors is a man aged 25-40 years who had recovered from COVID-19.

J is TRBJ1-1 and V is TRBV5-1; 8 positions match TRBD1. The V and J ends lost 4 bases and 4 bases, in that order; junction bases with no gene match: 6. Germline CDR1 reads SGHRS; CDR2 reads YFSETQ. The CDR3 has 14 residues. This CDR3 reads CASSLITGGTEAFF. DNA for the CDR3: TGCGCCAGCAGCCTAATTACAGGGGGCACTGAAGCTTTCTTT.

This chain links TRBV9 with TRBJ1-2, with 9 bases lining up with TRBD1. Germline CDR1 is SGDLS and CDR2 is YYNGEE. V lost 4 bases and J lost 8; bases outside the gene matches: 9. The CDR3 runs to 14 residues. DNA for the CDR3: TGTGCCAGCAGCTCCGACAGGGGGTCAGGCGGCTACACCTTC. Translation gives CASSSDRGSGGYTF. Full variable domain (rest looked up from reference TRBV9 and TRBJ1-2): DSGVTQTPKHLITATGQRVTLRCSPRSGDLSVYWYQQSLDQGLQFLIQYYNGEERAKGNILERFSAQQFPDLHSELNLSSLELGDSALYFCASSSDRGSGGYTFGSGTRLTVV.

The chain uses TRBV9 and TRBJ2-3, with a tentative D call TRBD2 (5 bases). The CDR3 loop spans 14 amino acids. The V end lost 0 bases, the J end lost 3 bases, and 8 bases lay between the germline ends. Germline CDR1 SGDLS, CDR2 YYNGEE. Written as DNA, the CDR3 is TGTGCCAGCAGCGTAGCGGGGTTAACAGATACGCAGTATTTT. Translated: CASSVAGLTDTQYF.

The chain is built from TRBV9 and TRBJ2-2; 10 nucleotides match TRBD1. The CDR3 consists of 14 residues. Germline V CDR1 and CDR2: SGDLS, YYNGEE. The V segment lost 6 bases and the J segment 6 bases; nucleotides outside the gene matches: 5. CDR3 DNA: TGTGCCAGCAATCGGGGACAGGGGTCCGGGGAGCTGTTTTTT. It specifies CASNRGQGSGELFF.

This clone was observed once. The rearrangement uses TRBV27 and TRBJ1-1, with a tentative D call TRBD1 (5 bases). Germline V gene lookup returns CDR1 MNHEY and CDR2 SMNVEV (reference sequence). This CDR3 has 11 amino acids. Trimming removed 2 bases at V and 11 bases at J, with 9 bases between. The CDR3 loop is CASSLAGRAFF. The CDR3 DNA reads TGTGCCAGCAGTTTAGCAGGGAGGGCTTTCTTT.

V usage is TRBV11-2 and J usage is TRBJ2-6; D is perhaps TRBD1 (6 bases). CDR1 SGHAT and CDR2 FQNNGV come from the germline V gene. V lost 2 bases, J lost 1 base, and 9 bases lay in between. CDR3 length equals 16 residues. CDR3 bases: TGTGCCAGCAGCTTATGGCAGGGGTCTGGGGCCAACGTCCTGACTTTC. It encodes CASSLWQGSGANVLTF.

The genes are TRBV5-1 and TRBJ1-4; possibly TRBD1 for D (5 bases). V was trimmed by 9 bases and J by 7 bases, leaving 16 bases between them. Germline CDR1 reads SGHRS; CDR2 reads YFSETQ. CDR3 length: 13 amino acids. CDR3 coding DNA: TGCGCCACCCGGGAGGGGACGACTGAAAAACTGTTTTTT. It codes for CATREGTTEKLFF.

The genes are TRBV15 and TRBJ1-5, with D perhaps matching TRBD1 (5 bases). V dropped 0 bases and J dropped 6 bases, with 9 bases sitting between them. Looked up from germline, CDR1 is LNHNV and CDR2 is YYDKDF (reference sequence). The CDR3 loop spans 14 amino acids. The CDR3 nucleotides are TGTGCCACCAGCAGAGAGGGGGGAGGTCAGCCCCAGCATTTT. It translates to CATSREGGGQPQHF.

The chain uses TRBV19 and TRBJ1-4; no reliable D call. The germline V and J ends were trimmed by 3 bases and 2 bases, with 7 bases remaining between them. CDR1 and CDR2 (germline): LNHDA, SQIVND (reference sequence). The length of the CDR3 is 14 residues. The CDR3 spells CASSIDATNEKLFF. The CDR3 DNA follows: TGTGCCAGTAGTATCGATGCGACTAATGAAAAACTGTTTTTT. Full variable domain (missing parts from reference TRBV19 and TRBJ1-4): DGGITQSPKYLFRKEGQNVTLSCEQNLNHDAMYWYRQDPGQGLRLIYYSQIVNDFQKGDIAEGYSVSREKKESFPLTVTSAQKNPTAFYLCASSIDATNEKLFFGSGTQLSVL.

This chain uses TRBV2 with TRBJ1-4; D unresolved. Germline assignment: CDR1 SNHLY and CDR2 FYNNEI. V lost 8 bases to trimming and J lost 0 bases, with 10 bases between them. The length of the CDR3 is 14 residues. This CDR3 is CASGQQTTNEKLFF. The CDR3 DNA sequence: TGTGCCAGCGGTCAACAGACAACTAATGAAAAACTGTTTTTT.

Here the CDR3 DNA reads TGTGCCAGCAGGCGGACAGTAACTGATCAGCCCCAGCATTTT. It codes for CASRRTVTDQPQHF. V gene TRBV2 combines with J gene TRBJ1-5, with a tentative D call TRBD1 (6 bases). This CDR3 spans 14 amino acids. V was trimmed by 6 bases and J by 5 bases, leaving 14 bases between them. CDR1 and CDR2 from the germline V gene are SNHLY and FYNNEI.

The chain uses TRBV3-1 (or the pseudogene TRBV3-2) and TRBJ2-1, with 10 positions matching TRBD2. Unmatched junction bases numbered 7, after V lost 4 bases and J lost 4 bases. Germline V gene sequence: CDR1 LGHDT, CDR2 YNNKEL (reference sequence). The CDR3 contains 16 residues. The CDR3 region has the DNA TGTGCCAGCAGCCCCACTAGCGGGGCTGTTTACAATGAGCAGTTCTTC. The encoded protein is CASSPTSGAVYNEQFF.

The CDR3 is CASSPTTGQETQYF. The CDR3 DNA sequence: TGTGCCAGCAGTCCTACGACAGGCCAAGAGACCCAGTACTTC. The chain joins TRBV6-4 to TRBJ2-5, with TRBD1 as a possible D gene (6 bases). CDR1 is MRHNA and CDR2 is SNTAGT in the germline V gene. The CDR3 covers 14 residues. V lost 5 bases and J lost 1, with 11 bases in between.

This clone was detected only once. V and J are TRBV10-2 and TRBJ2-3; TRBD1 agrees at 9 bases. V lost 8 bases to trimming and J lost 1 base; unmatched junction nucleotides: 7. The CDR3 is 15 amino acids. Germline CDR1 is WSHSY and CDR2 is SAAADI. In DNA form, the CDR3 reads TGCGCCAGCTTTGGACAGGGGTTGGGCACAGATACGCAGTATTTT. As protein: CASFGQGLGTDTQYF.

The rearrangement links TRBV6-1 to TRBJ1-5, with 7 bases matching TRBD1. The CDR3 runs to 11 residues. Germline CDR1 and CDR2: MNHNS and SASEGT. Losses at the gene ends were 5 bases for V and 11 bases for J; bases not matched to a gene: 3. CDR3 sequence reads: CASSSQGSQHF. As DNA, the CDR3 is TGTGCCAGCAGTTCACAGGGGTCCCAGCATTTT.

The chain uses TRBV12-5 and TRBJ1-2, with D perhaps matching TRBD1 (5 bases). The CDR3 totals 15 residues. Between the trimmed V and J ends, which lost 6 bases and 8 bases, there was a span of 22 bases. Germline V CDR1 and CDR2: LGHNT, FRNRAP. In DNA, the CDR3 is TGTGCTAGTGGCCCACCTGACAGCCCCATAGGCGGCTACACCTTC. This gives the protein CASGPPDSPIGGYTF.

CDR3 region: CASSESSGSYNSPLHF. In DNA, the CDR3 is TGTGCCAGCAGTGAAAGTTCGGGCTCCTATAATTCACCCCTCCACTTT. The rearrangement uses TRBV2 and TRBJ1-6; no firm D call. The CDR3 contains 16 residues. Trimming removed 2 bases from V and 0 bases from J, with 8 bases in between. The germline gives CDR1 SNHLY, CDR2 FYNNEI.

This rearrangement joins TRBV25-1 to TRBJ2-3, with a tentative D call TRBD1 (7 bases). V was cut by 5 bases and J by 3 bases, with 12 bases left in between. This CDR3 has 14 residues. CDR1 and CDR2 (germline): MGHDK, SYGVNS. The CDR3 here is CASSRSGGTDTQYF. Written as DNA, the CDR3 is TGTGCCAGCAGTAGGTCAGGGGGGACAGATACGCAGTATTTT.

This clone occurred a few times. V usage is TRBV2 and J usage is TRBJ1-3; 7 bases match TRBD1. The V gene end was trimmed by 6 bases and the J gene end by 8 bases; junction bases not matched to a gene: 10. This CDR3 has 14 residues. CDR1 and CDR2 from the germline V gene are SNHLY and FYNNEI. CDR3 residues: CASRGRDRADTIYF. The CDR3 DNA is TGTGCCAGCAGGGGTAGAGACAGGGCGGACACCATATATTTT.

The chain has TRBV19 and TRBJ2-7; TRBD1 matches 7 bases. The ends lost 4 bases at V and 2 bases at J; junction bases unmatched: 2. The CDR3 extends over 13 amino acids. Germline loops: CDR1 LNHDA, CDR2 SQIVND (reference sequence). The chain's CDR3 is CASSTGQPYEQYF. CDR3 in DNA: TGTGCCAGTAGTACGGGACAGCCCTACGAGCAGTACTTC.

This rearrangement joins TRBV7-2 to TRBJ1-2, with a possible D match to TRBD1 (5 bases). Trimming took off 2 bases at V and 8 bases at J, with 18 bases between the two ends. CDR1 and CDR2 (germline): SGHTA, FQGNSA. The CDR3 is 15 amino acids. This CDR3 is CASSLRPGGGRGYTF. DNA of the CDR3: TGTGCCAGCAGCTTAAGACCTGGGGGTGGGAGGGGCTACACCTTC.

The chain employs TRBV10-2 and TRBJ2-7, with TRBD2 identical over 8 bases. The CDR3 sequence is 16 residues long. The V segment lost 0 bases and the J segment 3 bases; nucleotides outside the gene matches: 7. Germline loops: CDR1 WSHSY, CDR2 SAAADI. The DNA for the CDR3 is TGCGCCAGCAGTGAGTCTGCGGGGGGTGGGGTCTACGAGCAGTACTTC. Translating gives CASSESAGGGVYEQYF.

This clone was observed a few times. The chain employs TRBV6-5 and TRBJ1-2, with D perhaps matching TRBD1 (5 bases). The CDR3 runs 13 residues. Trimming took off 2 bases at V and 3 bases at J, with 7 bases between the two ends. Germline lookup yields CDR1 MNHEY and CDR2 SVGAGI. The CDR3 region is CASSYAGDYGYTF. The CDR3 nucleotides read TGTGCCAGCAGTTACGCGGGGGACTATGGCTACACCTTC.

The rearrangement joins TRBV15 to TRBJ2-3; D unclear. CDR1 is LNHNV and CDR2 is YYDKDF in the germline V gene (reference sequence). The CDR3 has 11 residues. Deletions cut 8 bases from V and 10 bases from J, with 13 bases between. In DNA form, the CDR3 reads TGTGCCACCTCCCGTCCCCGTGCGCAGTATTTT. This translates into CATSRPRAQYF. Full variable domain (rest looked up from reference TRBV15 and TRBJ2-3): DAMVIQNPRYQVTQFGKPVTLSCSQTLNHNVMYWYQQKSSQAPKLLFHYYDKDFNNEADTPDNFQSRRPNTSFCFLDIRSPGLGDTAMYLCATSRPRAQYFGPGTRLTVL.

V gene TRBV28 combines with J gene TRBJ1-2; 7 nucleotides align to TRBD1. Germline V gives CDR1 MDHEN, CDR2 SYDVKM. V lost 6 bases to trimming and J lost 4 bases; unmatched junction nucleotides: 5. CDR3 length: 13 amino acids. The CDR3 sequence is CASRPGQTYGYTF. For the CDR3, the DNA is TGTGCCAGCAGGCCGGGACAGACCTATGGCTACACCTTC.

This clone was observed once. The chain links TRBV27 to TRBJ2-4; perhaps TRBD2 as D (5 bases). The CDR3 spans 17 residues. Trimming took 0 bases from V and 0 from J, leaving 12 bases between them. Germline V CDR1 and CDR2: MNHEY, SMNVEV (reference sequence). The CDR3 is CASSLSPIALAKNIQYF. The DNA of the CDR3 is TGTGCCAGCAGTTTATCCCCTATAGCGCTAGCCAAAAACATTCAGTACTTC.

V usage is TRBV2 and J usage is TRBJ1-4, with D perhaps TRBD1 (6 bases). Germline CDR1 SNHLY, CDR2 FYNNEI. V lost 2 bases and J lost 4, with 11 bases in between. This CDR3 contains 15 residues. The CDR3 DNA follows: TGTGCCAGCAGTGAACGTACAGGGTTTAATGAAAAACTGTTTTTT. Translation gives CASSERTGFNEKLFF.

The CDR3 DNA sequence: TGTGCCAGCAGCAAGGACAGCTCCTATGGCTACACCTTC. This encodes CASSKDSSYGYTF. The rearrangement uses TRBV7-9 and TRBJ1-2; D possibly corresponds to TRBD1 (6 bases). CDR1 is SEHNR and CDR2 is FQNEAQ in the germline V gene (reference sequence). CDR3 length: 13 amino acids. The V gene lost 5 bases and the J gene lost 4 bases, with 11 bases spanning the gap.

To note about this clone: Other DNA sequences in this specimen translate into the identical CDR3. This chain connects TRBV3-1 (or the pseudogene TRBV3-2) to TRBJ1-6; 7 bases are shared with TRBD1. Unmatched junction bases numbered 3, after V lost 1 base and J lost 9 bases. The germline gives CDR1 LGHDT, CDR2 YNNKEL (reference sequence). The CDR3 contains 14 residues. The DNA for the CDR3 is TGTGCCAGCAGCCAAGGACAGGGCGGTTCACCCCTCCACTTT. Translating it yields CASSQGQGGSPLHF.

This chain connects TRBV5-1 to TRBJ1-2, with D tentatively TRBD1 (5 bases). Trimming removed 0 bases at V and 4 bases at J, with 10 bases between. CDR1 is SGHRS, CDR2 YFSETQ, per germline. This CDR3 contains 14 residues. The CDR3 loop is CASSLEQGGYGYTF. For the CDR3, the DNA is TGCGCCAGCAGCTTGGAGCAGGGAGGCTATGGCTACACCTTC.

The chain links TRBV9 to TRBJ2-3, with 12 bases fitting TRBD2. The CDR3 contains 16 residues. In germline, CDR1 is SGDLS, CDR2 YYNGEE. The ends lost 4 bases at V and 4 bases at J; junction bases unmatched: 7. The CDR3 region is CASSPRRLAGADTQYF. As DNA, the CDR3 is TGTGCCAGCAGCCCTCGTCGACTAGCGGGGGCAGATACGCAGTATTTT. The complete variable domain, with remaining parts taken from reference TRBV9 and TRBJ2-3, reads DSGVTQTPKHLITATGQRVTLRCSPRSGDLSVYWYQQSLDQGLQFLIQYYNGEERAKGNILERFSAQQFPDLHSELNLSSLELGDSALYFCASSPRRLAGADTQYFGPGTRLTVL.